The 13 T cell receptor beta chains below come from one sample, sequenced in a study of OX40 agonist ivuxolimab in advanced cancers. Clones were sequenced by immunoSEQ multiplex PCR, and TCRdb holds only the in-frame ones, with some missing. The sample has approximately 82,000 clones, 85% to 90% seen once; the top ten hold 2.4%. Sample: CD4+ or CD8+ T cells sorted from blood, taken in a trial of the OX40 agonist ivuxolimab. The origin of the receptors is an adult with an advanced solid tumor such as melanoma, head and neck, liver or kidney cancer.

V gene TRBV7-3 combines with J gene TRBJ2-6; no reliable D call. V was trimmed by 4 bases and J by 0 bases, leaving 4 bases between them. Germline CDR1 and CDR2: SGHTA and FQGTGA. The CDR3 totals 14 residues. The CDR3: CASSSASGANVLTF. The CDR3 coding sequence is TGTGCCAGCAGCTCCGCCTCTGGGGCCAACGTCCTGACTTTC. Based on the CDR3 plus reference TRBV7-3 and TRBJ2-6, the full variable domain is GAGVSQTPSNKVTEKGKYVELRCDPISGHTALYWYRQSLGQGPEFLIYFQGTGAADDSGLPNDRFFAVRPEGSVSTLKIQRTERGDSAVYLCASSSASGANVLTFGAGSRLTVL.

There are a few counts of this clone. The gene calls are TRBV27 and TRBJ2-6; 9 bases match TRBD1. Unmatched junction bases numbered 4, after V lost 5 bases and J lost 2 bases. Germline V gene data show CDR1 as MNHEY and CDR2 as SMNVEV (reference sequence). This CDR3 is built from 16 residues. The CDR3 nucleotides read TGTGCCAGCAGTCAACAGGGGGCGCCTGGGGCCAACGTCCTGACTTTC. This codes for CASSQQGAPGANVLTF.

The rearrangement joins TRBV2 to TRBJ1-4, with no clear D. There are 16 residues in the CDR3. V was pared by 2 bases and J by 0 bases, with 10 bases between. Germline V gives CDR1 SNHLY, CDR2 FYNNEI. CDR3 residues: CASSERAVATNEKLFF. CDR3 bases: TGTGCCAGCAGTGAACGGGCAGTAGCAACTAATGAAAAACTGTTTTTT.

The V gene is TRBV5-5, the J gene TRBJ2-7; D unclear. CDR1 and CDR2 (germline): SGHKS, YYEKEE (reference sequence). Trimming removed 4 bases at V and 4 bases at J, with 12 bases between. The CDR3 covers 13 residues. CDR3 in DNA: TGTGCCAGCAGCGGCCGGGCCGCGTACGAGCAGTACTTC. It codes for CASSGRAAYEQYF. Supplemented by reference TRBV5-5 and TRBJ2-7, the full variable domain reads DAGVTQSPTHLIKTRGQQVTLRCSPISGHKSVSWYQQVLGQGPQFIFQYYEKEERGRGNFPDRFSARQFPNYSSELNVNALLLGDSALYLCASSGRAAYEQYFGPGTRLTVT.

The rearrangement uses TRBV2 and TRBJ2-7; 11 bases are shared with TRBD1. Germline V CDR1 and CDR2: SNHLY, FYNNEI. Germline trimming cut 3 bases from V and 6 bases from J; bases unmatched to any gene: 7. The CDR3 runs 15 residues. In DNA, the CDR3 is TGTGCCAGCAGTGAGGACAGGGGGCTCCGGGCCGAGCAGTACTTC. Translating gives CASSEDRGLRAEQYF.

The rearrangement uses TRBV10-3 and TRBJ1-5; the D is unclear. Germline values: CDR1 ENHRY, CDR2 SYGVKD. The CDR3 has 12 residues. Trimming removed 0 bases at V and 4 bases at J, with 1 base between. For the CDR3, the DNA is TGTGCCATCAGTGAGTCGAATCAGCCCCAGCATTTT. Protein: CAISESNQPQHF.

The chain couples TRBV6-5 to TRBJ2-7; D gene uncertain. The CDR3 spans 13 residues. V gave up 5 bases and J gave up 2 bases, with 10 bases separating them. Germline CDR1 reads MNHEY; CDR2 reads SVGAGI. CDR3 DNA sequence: TGTGCCAGCAGTCCCCGGGCCACCTACGAGCAGTACTTC. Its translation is CASSPRATYEQYF.

The CDR3: CASSAPWGTDTQYF. The CDR3 DNA follows: TGTGCCAGCAGCGCCCCATGGGGTACGGATACGCAGTATTTT. V is TRBV7-9 and J is TRBJ2-3, with unresolved D. Germline V lookup: CDR1 SEHNR, CDR2 FQNEAQ (reference sequence). V shed 5 bases and J shed 6 bases, with 15 bases lying between them. CDR3 length: 14 amino acids.

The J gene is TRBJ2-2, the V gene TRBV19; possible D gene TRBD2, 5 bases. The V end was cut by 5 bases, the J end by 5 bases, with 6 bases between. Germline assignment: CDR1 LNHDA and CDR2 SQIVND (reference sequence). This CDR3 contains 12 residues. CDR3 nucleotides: TGTGCCAGTAGTGAGGGTACCGGGGAGCTGTTTTTT. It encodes CASSEGTGELFF. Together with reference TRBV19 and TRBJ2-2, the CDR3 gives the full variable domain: DGGITQSPKYLFRKEGQNVTLSCEQNLNHDAMYWYRQDPGQGLRLIYYSQIVNDFQKGDIAEGYSVSREKKESFPLTVTSAQKNPTAFYLCASSEGTGELFFGEGSRLTVL.

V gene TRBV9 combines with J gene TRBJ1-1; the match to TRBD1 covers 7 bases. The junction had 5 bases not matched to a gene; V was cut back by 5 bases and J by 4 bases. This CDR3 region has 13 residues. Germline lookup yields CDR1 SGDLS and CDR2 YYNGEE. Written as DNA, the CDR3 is TGTGCCAGCAGTCGACAGGGCGGCACTGAAGCTTTCTTT. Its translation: CASSRQGGTEAFF.

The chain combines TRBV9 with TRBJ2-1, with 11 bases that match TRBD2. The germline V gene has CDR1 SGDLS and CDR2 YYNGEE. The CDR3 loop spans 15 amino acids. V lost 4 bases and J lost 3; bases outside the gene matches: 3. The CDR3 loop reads CASSLGTSGYNEQFF. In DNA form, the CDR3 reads TGTGCCAGCAGCCTCGGGACTAGCGGCTACAATGAGCAGTTCTTC.

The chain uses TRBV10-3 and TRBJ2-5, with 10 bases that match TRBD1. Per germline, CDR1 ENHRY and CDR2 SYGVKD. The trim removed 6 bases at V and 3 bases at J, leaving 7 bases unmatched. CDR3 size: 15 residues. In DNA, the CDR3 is TGTGCCATCAGACCGACAGGGGGCCGAGAAGAGACCCAGTACTTC. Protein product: CAIRPTGGREETQYF.

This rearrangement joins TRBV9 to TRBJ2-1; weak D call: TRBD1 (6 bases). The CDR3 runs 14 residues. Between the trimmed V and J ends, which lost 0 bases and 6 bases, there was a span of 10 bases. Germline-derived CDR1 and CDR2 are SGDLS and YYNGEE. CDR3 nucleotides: TGTGCCAGCAGCGTAGCTTCCAGGGGCAATGAGCAGTTCTTC. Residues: CASSVASRGNEQFF.